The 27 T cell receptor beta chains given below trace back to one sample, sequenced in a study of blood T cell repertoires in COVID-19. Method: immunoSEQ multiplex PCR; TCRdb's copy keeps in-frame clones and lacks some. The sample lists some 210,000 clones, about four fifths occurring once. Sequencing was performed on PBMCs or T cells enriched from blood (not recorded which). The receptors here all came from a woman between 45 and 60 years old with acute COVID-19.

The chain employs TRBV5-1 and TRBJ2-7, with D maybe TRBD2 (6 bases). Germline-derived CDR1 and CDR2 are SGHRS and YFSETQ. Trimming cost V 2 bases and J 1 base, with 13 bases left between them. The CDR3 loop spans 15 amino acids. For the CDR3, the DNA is TGCGCCAGCAGCTTCGGAGGGCCCCGGTCCTACGAGCAGTACTTC. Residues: CASSFGGPRSYEQYF.

As DNA, the CDR3 is TGTGCCAGCAGCTGGACAGGGAGGTTGGAGACCCAGTACTTC. Residues: CASSWTGRLETQYF. This chain joins TRBV21-1 and TRBJ2-5; TRBD1 was called by the table and not checked on the DNA. TRBV21-1 is termed a pseudogene. CDR3 length equals 14 residues.

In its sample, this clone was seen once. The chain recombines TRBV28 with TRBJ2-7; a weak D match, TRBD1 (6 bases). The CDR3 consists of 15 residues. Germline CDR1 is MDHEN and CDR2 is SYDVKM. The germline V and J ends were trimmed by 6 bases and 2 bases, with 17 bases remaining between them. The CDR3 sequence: CASSPTGTNTYEQYF. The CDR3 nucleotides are TGTGCCAGCAGCCCCACAGGGACGAACACCTACGAGCAGTACTTC.

The CDR3 sequence is CASSQGLAGGYNEQFF. CDR3 DNA: TGCGCCAGCAGCCAAGGACTAGCGGGGGGGTACAATGAGCAGTTCTTC. The chain is built from TRBV4-3 and TRBJ2-1; 14 bases match TRBD2. The CDR3 runs 16 residues. The ends lost 1 base at V and 4 bases at J; junction bases unmatched: 0. The germline V gene encodes CDR1 LGHNA and CDR2 YSLEER.

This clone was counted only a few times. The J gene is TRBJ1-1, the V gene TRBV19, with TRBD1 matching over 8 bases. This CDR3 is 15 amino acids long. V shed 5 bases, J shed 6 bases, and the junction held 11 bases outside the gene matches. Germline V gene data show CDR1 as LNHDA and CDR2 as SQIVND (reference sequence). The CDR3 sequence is CASSSGRDRRPEAFF. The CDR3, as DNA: TGTGCCAGTAGTTCAGGGAGGGACAGGCGCCCTGAAGCTTTCTTT.

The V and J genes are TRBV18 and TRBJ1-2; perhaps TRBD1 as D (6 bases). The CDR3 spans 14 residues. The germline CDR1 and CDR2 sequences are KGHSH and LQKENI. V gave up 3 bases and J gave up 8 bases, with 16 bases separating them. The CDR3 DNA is TGTGCCAGCTCACCTTCGGGGGGGCGAGAGGGCTACACCTTC. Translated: CASSPSGGREGYTF.

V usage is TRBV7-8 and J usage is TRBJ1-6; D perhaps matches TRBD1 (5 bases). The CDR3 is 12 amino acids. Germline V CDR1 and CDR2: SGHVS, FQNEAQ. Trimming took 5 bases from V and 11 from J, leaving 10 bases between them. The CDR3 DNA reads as TGTGCCAGCAGCCCCTGGGGCCCACCCCTCCACTTT. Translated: CASSPWGPPLHF.

CDR3 loop: CASSEGGGTQYF. The CDR3 DNA is TGTGCCAGTAGTGAAGGGGGGGGGACCCAGTACTTC. The V gene is TRBV19, the J gene TRBJ2-5; a possible D gene is TRBD2 (7 bases). The CDR3 extends over 12 amino acids. Germline lookup yields CDR1 LNHDA and CDR2 SQIVND (reference sequence). With 5 bases removed from V and 7 bases from J, the gap between germline ends came to 11 bases.

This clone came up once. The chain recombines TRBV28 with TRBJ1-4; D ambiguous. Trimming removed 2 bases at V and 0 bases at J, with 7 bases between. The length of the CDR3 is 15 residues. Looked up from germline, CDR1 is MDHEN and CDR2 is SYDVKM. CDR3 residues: CASSLALATNEKLFF. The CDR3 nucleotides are TGTGCCAGCAGTTTAGCTCTAGCAACTAATGAAAAACTGTTTTTT. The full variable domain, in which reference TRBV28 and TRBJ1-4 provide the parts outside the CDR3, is DVKVTQSSRYLVKRTGEKVFLECVQDMDHENMFWYRQDPGLGLRLIYFSYDVKMKEKGDIPEGYSVSREKKERFSLILESASTNQTSMYLCASSLALATNEKLFFGSGTQLSVL.

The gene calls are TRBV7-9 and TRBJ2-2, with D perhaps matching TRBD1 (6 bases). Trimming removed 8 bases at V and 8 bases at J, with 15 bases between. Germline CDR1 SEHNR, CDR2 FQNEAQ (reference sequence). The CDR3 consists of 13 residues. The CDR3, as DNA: TGTGCCAGCGGGGCACAGGGAGCTGGGGAGCTGTTTTTT. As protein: CASGAQGAGELFF.

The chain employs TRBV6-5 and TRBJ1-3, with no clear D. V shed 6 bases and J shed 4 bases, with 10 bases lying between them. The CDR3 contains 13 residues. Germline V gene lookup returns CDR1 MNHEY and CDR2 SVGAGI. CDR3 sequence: CASRKSLGNTIYF. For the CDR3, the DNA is TGTGCCAGCAGGAAAAGCCTGGGAAACACCATATATTTT.

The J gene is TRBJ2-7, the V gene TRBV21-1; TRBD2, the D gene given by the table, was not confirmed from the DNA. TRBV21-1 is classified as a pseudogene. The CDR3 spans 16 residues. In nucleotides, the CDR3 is TGTGCCAGCAGCCCGCGGACTAGCGGGGACTCCTACGAGCAGTACTTC. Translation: CASSPRTSGDSYEQYF.

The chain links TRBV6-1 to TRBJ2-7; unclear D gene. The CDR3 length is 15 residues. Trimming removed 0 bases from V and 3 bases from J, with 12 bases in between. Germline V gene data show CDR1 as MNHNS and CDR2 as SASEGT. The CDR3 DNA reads TGTGCCAGCAGTGAAGCTGTTCAACTTTTCTACGAGCAGTACTTC. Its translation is CASSEAVQLFYEQYF.

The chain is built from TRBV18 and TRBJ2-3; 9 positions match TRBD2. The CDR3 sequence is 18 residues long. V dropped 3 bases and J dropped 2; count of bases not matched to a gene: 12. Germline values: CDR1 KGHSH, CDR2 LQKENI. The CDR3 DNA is TGTGCCAGCTCACCGCTTATTTATAGCGGGGGCCCCACAGATACGCAGTATTTT. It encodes CASSPLIYSGGPTDTQYF.

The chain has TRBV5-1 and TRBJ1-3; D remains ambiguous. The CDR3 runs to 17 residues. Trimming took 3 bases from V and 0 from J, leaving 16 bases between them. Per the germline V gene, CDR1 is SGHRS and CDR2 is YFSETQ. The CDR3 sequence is CASSWREQAFSGNTIYF. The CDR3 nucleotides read TGCGCCAGCAGCTGGAGGGAGCAGGCATTCTCTGGAAACACCATATATTTT. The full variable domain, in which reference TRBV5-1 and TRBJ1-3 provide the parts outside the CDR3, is KAGVTQTPRYLIKTRGQQVTLSCSPISGHRSVSWYQQTPGQGLQFLFEYFSETQRNKGNFPGRFSGRQFSNSRSEMNVSTLELGDSALYLCASSWREQAFSGNTIYFGEGSWLTVV.

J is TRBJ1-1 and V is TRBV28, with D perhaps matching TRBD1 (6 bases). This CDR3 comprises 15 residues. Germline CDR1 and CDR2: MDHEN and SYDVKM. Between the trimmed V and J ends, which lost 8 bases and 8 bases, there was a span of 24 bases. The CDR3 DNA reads TGTGCCAGCCTATCCTTGGGGGGGGCGTTTAGGGAAGCTTTCTTT. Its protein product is CASLSLGGAFREAFF.

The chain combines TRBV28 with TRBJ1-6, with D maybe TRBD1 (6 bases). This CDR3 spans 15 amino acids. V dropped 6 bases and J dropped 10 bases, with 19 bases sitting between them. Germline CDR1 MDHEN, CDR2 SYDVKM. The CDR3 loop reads CASSRSALQGSPLHF. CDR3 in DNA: TGTGCCAGCAGCCGTTCCGCCTTACAGGGCTCACCCCTCCACTTT. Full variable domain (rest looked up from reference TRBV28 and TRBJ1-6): DVKVTQSSRYLVKRTGEKVFLECVQDMDHENMFWYRQDPGLGLRLIYFSYDVKMKEKGDIPEGYSVSREKKERFSLILESASTNQTSMYLCASSRSALQGSPLHFGNGTRLTVT.

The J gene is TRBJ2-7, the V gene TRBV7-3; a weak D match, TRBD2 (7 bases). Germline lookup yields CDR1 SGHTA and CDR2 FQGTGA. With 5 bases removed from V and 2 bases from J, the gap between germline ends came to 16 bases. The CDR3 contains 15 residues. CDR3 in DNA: TGTGCCAGCAGCCCCATGGGAGGGGGGCCCTACGAGCAGTACTTC. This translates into CASSPMGGGPYEQYF.

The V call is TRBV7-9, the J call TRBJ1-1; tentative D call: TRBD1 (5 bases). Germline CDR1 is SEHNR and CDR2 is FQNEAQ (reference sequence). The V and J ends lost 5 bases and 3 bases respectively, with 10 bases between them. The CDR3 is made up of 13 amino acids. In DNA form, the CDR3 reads TGTGCCAGCAGCACCGACAGTTACACTGAAGCTTTCTTT. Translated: CASSTDSYTEAFF.

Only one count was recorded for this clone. The CDR3, as DNA: TGTGCCAGCGGTCAGGGGACCTACGAGCAGTACTTC. Its translation is CASGQGTYEQYF. This chain joins TRBV7-9 and TRBJ2-7; possible D gene TRBD1, 6 bases. V was cut by 8 bases and J by 2 bases, with 10 bases left in between. Germline V gene data show CDR1 as SEHNR and CDR2 as FQNEAQ (reference sequence). This CDR3 is built from 12 residues.

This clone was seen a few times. The CDR3 is CASSAMNRGDEKLFF. In DNA, the CDR3 is TGTGCCAGCAGTGCGATGAACAGGGGGGATGAAAAACTGTTTTTT. The rearrangement joins TRBV25-1 to TRBJ1-4; 8 bases agree with TRBD1. J was trimmed by 6 bases and V by 4 bases; bases with no gene match: 7. CDR3 length equals 15 residues. CDR1 and CDR2 (germline): MGHDK, SYGVNS.

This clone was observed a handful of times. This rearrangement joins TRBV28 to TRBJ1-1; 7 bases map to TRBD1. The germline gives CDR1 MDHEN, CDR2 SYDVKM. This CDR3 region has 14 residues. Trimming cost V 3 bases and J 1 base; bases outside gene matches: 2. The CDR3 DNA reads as TGTGCCAGCAGTTTCGGGACAGCGAACACTGAAGCTTTCTTT. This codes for CASSFGTANTEAFF.

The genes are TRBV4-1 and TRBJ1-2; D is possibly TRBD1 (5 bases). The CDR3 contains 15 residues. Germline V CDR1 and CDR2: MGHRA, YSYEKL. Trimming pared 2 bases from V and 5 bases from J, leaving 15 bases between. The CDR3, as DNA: TGCGCCAGCAGCCAACCCCAGCAGGGCCTGTATGGCTACACCTTC. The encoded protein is CASSQPQQGLYGYTF.

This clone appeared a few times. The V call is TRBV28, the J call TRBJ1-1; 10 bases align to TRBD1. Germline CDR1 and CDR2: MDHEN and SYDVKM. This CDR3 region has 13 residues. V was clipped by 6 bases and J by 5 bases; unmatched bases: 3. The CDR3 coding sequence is TGTGCCAGCAGCAGGACAGGGGGTACTGAAGCTTTCTTT. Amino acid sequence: CASSRTGGTEAFF.

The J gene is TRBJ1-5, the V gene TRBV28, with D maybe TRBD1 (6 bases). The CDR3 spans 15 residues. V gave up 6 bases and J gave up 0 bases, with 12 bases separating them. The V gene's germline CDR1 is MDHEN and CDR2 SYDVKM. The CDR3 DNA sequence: TGTGCCAGCAGAACAGGGAGTAGTAGCAATCAGCCCCAGCATTTT. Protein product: CASRTGSSSNQPQHF.

The CDR3 DNA follows: TGTGCCAGCAGCCCCCCCTCCGGAAACACCATATATTTT. As protein: CASSPPSGNTIYF. The chain employs TRBV7-2 and TRBJ1-3; D not resolved. CDR1 and CDR2 from the germline V gene are SGHTA and FQGNSA. Trimming removed 5 bases from V and 4 bases from J, with 9 bases in between. CDR3 length: 13 residues.

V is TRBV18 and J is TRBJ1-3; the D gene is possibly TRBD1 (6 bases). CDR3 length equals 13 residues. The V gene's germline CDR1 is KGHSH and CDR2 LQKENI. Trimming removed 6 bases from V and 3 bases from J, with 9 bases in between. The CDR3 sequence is CASSHRDGNTIYF. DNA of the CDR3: TGTGCCAGCTCCCACAGGGATGGAAACACCATATATTTT.